A selection of T cell receptor beta chains follows, all from one sample in a study of T-cell reconstitution after alpha-beta-depleted transplantation in children. TCRdb re-analysed the PCR reads in MiXCR, keeping a single row per CDR3 protein. The sample carries about 4,300 distinct CDR3 sequences, 9.5% to 15% recorded once. Material: PBMCs, mostly from graft donor cells, obtained 60 days after TCRalphabeta/CD19-depleted stem cell transplant. The receptors were gathered from a male patient between 2 and 9 years old who had a stem cell transplant for acute lymphoblastic leukemia, so the T cells may come from the graft donor. CDR3s include the opening cysteine and the closing phenylalanine or tryptophan.

J gene: TRBJ2-5; V gene: TRBV3-1; CDR3 protein: CATSQGARFGSAETQYF
J gene: TRBJ2-1; V gene: TRBV24-1; CDR3 protein: CATSDRDRNNEQFF
J gene: TRBJ2-1; V gene: TRBV14; CDR3 protein: CASSQESFPAYNEQFF
J gene: TRBJ2-3; V gene: TRBV3-1; CDR3 protein: CASSREAGGADTQYF
J gene: TRBJ1-5; V gene: TRBV4-3; CDR3 protein: CASSQGRFSNQPQHF
J gene: TRBJ2-5; V gene: TRBV6-5; CDR3 protein: CASSSTSGEKARAQYF
J gene: TRBJ2-7; V gene: TRBV11-3; CDR3 protein: CASSSTREAYEQYF
J gene: TRBJ2-7; V gene: TRBV18; CDR3 protein: CASSPKQKGDYEQYF
J gene: TRBJ2-1; V gene: TRBV6-5; CDR3 protein: CASSYGGSSEQFF
J gene: TRBJ2-3; V gene: TRBV4-3; CDR3 protein: CASSQEGLASITDTQYF
J gene: TRBJ1-3; V gene: TRBV5-1; CDR3 protein: CASSWDRGNTIYF
J gene: TRBJ2-1; V gene: TRBV3-1; CDR3 protein: CASTRETGGPYNEQFF
J gene: TRBJ1-6; V gene: TRBV27; CDR3 protein: CASSLPGGYNSPLHF
J gene: TRBJ2-5; V gene: TRBV7-9; CDR3 protein: CASNSQYQETQYF
J gene: TRBJ1-6; V gene: TRBV5-6; CDR3 protein: CAGSLGAALWGSPLHF
J gene: TRBJ1-2; V gene: TRBV20-1; CDR3 protein: CSARVPGNYGYTF
J gene: TRBJ1-3; V gene: TRBV5-8; CDR3 protein: CASSLGWGQLSSGNTIYF
J gene: TRBJ1-2; V gene: TRBV10-3; CDR3 protein: CAISPSGPAGDYGYTF
J gene: TRBJ1-2; V gene: TRBV5-8; CDR3 protein: CASSPAQAYGYTF
J gene: TRBJ2-5; V gene: TRBV25-1; CDR3 protein: CASSESSGGKETQYF
J gene: TRBJ1-1; V gene: TRBV12-3/TRBV12-4; CDR3 protein: CASSLGKGGEAFF
J gene: TRBJ1-1; V gene: TRBV7-9; CDR3 protein: CASSRAGSALGTEAFF
J gene: TRBJ1-5; V gene: TRBV7-9; CDR3 protein: CASSLAEHQPQHF
J gene: TRBJ1-2; V gene: TRBV28; CDR3 protein: CASKQGAPDSNYGYTF
J gene: TRBJ2-7; V gene: TRBV12-3/TRBV12-4; CDR3 protein: CASSFNAYEQYF
J gene: TRBJ1-2; V gene: TRBV5-6; CDR3 protein: CASSLTRYGYTF
J gene: TRBJ2-3; V gene: TRBV5-1; CDR3 protein: CASSRARGSDTQYF
J gene: TRBJ2-1; V gene: TRBV29-1; CDR3 protein: CSVRDNEQFF
J gene: TRBJ2-3; V gene: TRBV28; CDR3 protein: CAMGPGLPCGTDTQYF
J gene: TRBJ2-4; V gene: TRBV29-1; CDR3 protein: CSAGTGATLAKNIQYF
J gene: TRBJ2-3; V gene: TRBV7-9; CDR3 protein: CASRGPNTDTQYF
J gene: TRBJ2-1; V gene: TRBV3-1; CDR3 protein: CASSLKKGGGFDEQFF
J gene: TRBJ1-2; V gene: TRBV6-5; CDR3 protein: CASSYSRETKYGYTF
J gene: TRBJ2-5; V gene: TRBV3-1; CDR3 protein: CASCQVRKTQYF
J gene: TRBJ2-7; V gene: TRBV28; CDR3 protein: CASSFETNLRYEQYF
J gene: TRBJ2-2; V gene: TRBV10-1; CDR3 protein: CASSETGTNTGELFF
J gene: TRBJ1-6; V gene: TRBV6-5; CDR3 protein: CASSYLAGNSPLHF
J gene: TRBJ1-1; V gene: TRBV25-1; CDR3 protein: CASSDILNTEAFF
J gene: TRBJ2-7; V gene: TRBV5-1; CDR3 protein: CASSYGPGTASYEQYF
J gene: TRBJ2-6; V gene: TRBV3-1; CDR3 protein: CATCTTGPGFGANVLTF
J gene: TRBJ2-3; V gene: TRBV12-3/TRBV12-4; CDR3 protein: CASSLPEGGPDTQYF
J gene: TRBJ2-2; V gene: TRBV6-2/TRBV6-3; CDR3 protein: CASRSDRGLGTGELFF
J gene: TRBJ2-6; V gene: TRBV29-1; CDR3 protein: CSADGTGGSGANVLTF
J gene: TRBJ2-7; V gene: TRBV7-2; CDR3 protein: CASSGASYEQYF
J gene: TRBJ1-5; V gene: TRBV4-3; CDR3 protein: CASSWGSGEPQHF
J gene: TRBJ2-5; V gene: TRBV15; CDR3 protein: CATSRGLAGGREETQYF
J gene: TRBJ1-1; V gene: TRBV18; CDR3 protein: CASSQLGQGDTEAFF
J gene: TRBJ1-2; V gene: TRBV6-5; CDR3 protein: CAARGGQSSFYGYTF
J gene: TRBJ2-3; V gene: TRBV5-4; CDR3 protein: CASSLVGRGSTDTQYF
J gene: TRBJ1-2; V gene: TRBV6-6; CDR3 protein: CASRPSGTGYTF
J gene: TRBJ1-2; V gene: TRBV11-2; CDR3 protein: CASSTRDRGPAGYGYTF
J gene: TRBJ1-4; V gene: TRBV5-6; CDR3 protein: CASTLRGLRDNEKLFF
J gene: TRBJ2-1; V gene: TRBV7-9; CDR3 protein: CATRPGLGPIEQFF
J gene: TRBJ1-5; V gene: TRBV5-8; CDR3 protein: CASTPSSGNQPQHF
J gene: TRBJ2-7; V gene: TRBV10-2; CDR3 protein: CASRTGTGSYEQYF
J gene: TRBJ2-1; V gene: TRBV20-1; CDR3 protein: CSARRGESSYNEQFF
J gene: TRBJ2-3; V gene: TRBV28; CDR3 protein: CAMGPGPIGAGLITDTQYF
J gene: TRBJ1-1; V gene: TRBV5-1; CDR3 protein: CASSLALGNTEAFF